One sample yielded the 17 T cell receptor beta chains listed below, sequenced in a study of beta chain features in type 1 diabetes. Reverse transcription of all isolated RNA meant that expressed TCRB transcripts were sequenced. TCRdb's table, derived via immunoSEQ multiplex PCR, lists solely in-frame clones and lacks some. This sample has about 42,000 clones, with roughly 45% found just once. The sequencing sample was made of stem cell memory CD4+ T cells from blood. Receptor source: a woman under 40 in good health.

The CDR3 region has the DNA TGTGCCAGCAGCTTGGTAGCGGCCTACAATGAGCAGTTCTTC. Its protein is CASSLVAAYNEQFF. The chain recombines TRBV5-6 with TRBJ2-1, with a weak D call TRBD2 (6 bases). The CDR3 spans 14 residues. The V gene's germline CDR1 is SGHDT and CDR2 YYEEEE. Trimming took 0 bases from V and 2 from J, leaving 6 bases between them.

As for this clone: The sample carries other DNA sequences with the same CDR3. The chain employs TRBV4-2 and TRBJ2-2, with 12 nucleotides matching TRBD1. Germline V lookup: CDR1 LGHNA, CDR2 YNFKEQ. J gave up 6 bases and V 0 bases, and 11 bases lay outside the gene matches. The CDR3 extends over 19 amino acids. The CDR3 here is CASSQDGVPGQGASGELFF. CDR3 DNA sequence: TGTGCCAGCAGCCAAGATGGGGTCCCGGGACAGGGGGCTTCCGGGGAGCTGTTTTTT.

The chain recombines TRBV2 with TRBJ1-1; 9 bases map to TRBD1. The length of the CDR3 is 15 residues. V lost 7 bases, J lost 5 bases, and 11 bases stayed unmatched. Germline CDR1 and CDR2: SNHLY and FYNNEI. The CDR3 is CASTLQGALLTEAFF. The CDR3 DNA reads TGTGCCAGCACCCTACAGGGGGCCCTGCTTACTGAAGCTTTCTTT.

The rearrangement joins TRBV2 to TRBJ2-7, with 10 positions matching TRBD1. The CDR3 contains 15 residues. Trimming cost V 1 base and J 4 bases; bases outside gene matches: 4. Germline loops: CDR1 SNHLY, CDR2 FYNNEI. The chain's CDR3 is CASSEGPGQGYEQYF. The DNA for the CDR3 is TGTGCCAGCAGTGAAGGGCCGGGACAGGGGTACGAGCAGTACTTC.

Concerning this clone itself: At one end, the junction sequence differs from germline, possibly due to a read error. The gene calls are TRBV5-4 and TRBJ2-3, with TRBD2 matching over 13 bases. Germline V gene sequence: CDR1 SGHNT, CDR2 YYREEE (reference sequence). This CDR3 comprises 18 residues. The CDR3 region has the DNA TGTGCCAGCAGCCCTCCGGGACTAGCGGGATTGAGCACAGGTACGCAGTATTTT. This translates into CASSPPGLAGLSTGTQYF.

In its sample, this clone was seen a few times. The gene calls are TRBV19 and TRBJ2-7; D is perhaps TRBD2 (6 bases). V lost 1 base and J lost 1, with 11 bases in between. This CDR3 comprises 15 residues. Germline values: CDR1 LNHDA, CDR2 SQIVND (reference sequence). The chain's CDR3 is CASSIGGTSSYEQYF. CDR3 DNA sequence: TGTGCCAGTAGTATAGGAGGGACTTCTTCCTACGAGCAGTACTTC.

The rearrangement uses TRBV18 and TRBJ2-2, with a possible D match to TRBD1 (6 bases). Trimming stripped 4 bases from V and 2 bases from J, with 11 bases between. The germline CDR1 and CDR2 sequences are KGHSH and LQKENI. The CDR3 runs 15 residues. CDR3 sequence (DNA): TGTGCCAGCTCACTACAGGGTGATAACACCGGGGAGCTGTTTTTT. Its translation is CASSLQGDNTGELFF.

The sample holds a few counts of this clone. This chain connects TRBV15 to TRBJ1-5, with D unclear. This CDR3 comprises 14 residues. Deletions cut 0 bases from V and 8 bases from J, with 11 bases between. CDR1 LNHNV and CDR2 YYDKDF come from the germline V gene (reference sequence). CDR3 sequence: CATSRDMSMEPQHF. The CDR3 nucleotides read TGTGCCACCAGCAGAGATATGAGTATGGAGCCCCAGCATTTT.

This chain uses TRBV4-2 with TRBJ1-2, with D maybe TRBD1 (5 bases). V was trimmed by 4 bases and J by 3 bases, leaving 15 bases between them. Germline V lookup: CDR1 LGHNA, CDR2 YNFKEQ. The CDR3 spans 15 residues. Here the CDR3 DNA reads TGTGCCAGCAGCCCCGCGGGGGTGGTAGACTATGGCTACACCTTC. Translating it yields CASSPAGVVDYGYTF.

The rearrangement uses TRBV19 and TRBJ2-2; maybe TRBD2 (6 bases). CDR1 is LNHDA, CDR2 SQIVND, per germline (reference sequence). The CDR3 runs 17 residues. Trimming took off 1 base at V and 5 bases at J, with 17 bases between the two ends. The CDR3 bases are TGTGCCAGTAGTATAGTAAACCGGGAGTGGAAAACCGGGGAGCTGTTTTTT. Translating it yields CASSIVNREWKTGELFF.

The chain employs TRBV30 and TRBJ2-7, with 7 bases fitting TRBD2. Germline V gene data show CDR1 as GTSNPN and CDR2 as SVGIG (reference sequence). Unmatched junction bases numbered 6, after V lost 2 bases and J lost 2 bases. This CDR3 is built from 14 residues. In DNA, the CDR3 is TGTGCCTGGAGTCTGGGGGGGAAGGCCTACGAGCAGTACTTC. Translating gives CAWSLGGKAYEQYF.

The chain couples TRBV27 to TRBJ2-4, with 13 nucleotides matching TRBD2. Germline assignment: CDR1 MNHEY and CDR2 SMNVEV (reference sequence). The length of the CDR3 is 21 residues. V dropped 1 base and J dropped 3; count of bases not matched to a gene: 15. The CDR3 coding sequence is TGTGCCAGCAGTTTATTCCCAACGGAACTAGCGGGAGGGGGGGACAAAAACATTCAGTACTTC. Translating it yields CASSLFPTELAGGGDKNIQYF.

This clone has just a few counts. Other DNA sequences in this specimen translate into the identical CDR3. The rearrangement uses TRBV13 and TRBJ2-5, with 13 bases matching TRBD2. The CDR3 consists of 17 residues. V was clipped by 6 bases and J by 4 bases; unmatched bases: 11. Germline V CDR1 and CDR2: PRHDT, FYEKMQ (reference sequence). The CDR3 is CASSFETSGRRGETQYF. The CDR3 DNA sequence: TGTGCCAGCAGTTTCGAGACTAGCGGGAGGAGGGGAGAGACCCAGTACTTC.

The CDR3 region is CASSQRLAGGSTDTQYF. DNA for the CDR3: TGCGCCAGCAGCCAAAGACTAGCGGGGGGGAGCACAGATACGCAGTATTTT. The chain employs TRBV4-3 and TRBJ2-3; TRBD2 agrees at 14 bases. In germline, CDR1 is LGHNA, CDR2 YSLEER. This CDR3 spans 17 amino acids. J lost 0 bases, V lost 2 bases, and 1 base had no gene match.

The chain has TRBV6-6 and TRBJ2-7; D might be TRBD1 (6 bases). V was pared by 2 bases and J by 6 bases, with 17 bases between. CDR1 and CDR2 (germline): MNHNY, SVGAGI (reference sequence). This CDR3 has 15 amino acids. In DNA, the CDR3 is TGTGCCAGCAGTTACCCAGGGGATACCAGCAGCGAGCAGTACTTC. It encodes CASSYPGDTSSEQYF.

The chain employs TRBV27 and TRBJ1-1; 8 bases fit TRBD1. Trimming took 2 bases from V and 6 from J; bases not matched to a gene: 5. Looked up from germline, CDR1 is MNHEY and CDR2 is SMNVEV (reference sequence). This CDR3 comprises 14 residues. The CDR3 DNA sequence: TGTGCCAGCAGTTTAACAGGGGGTAGTTCTGAAGCTTTCTTT. Translating it yields CASSLTGGSSEAFF.

A few counts support this clone. The chain combines TRBV5-1 with TRBJ2-5; D not certain. The CDR3 contains 14 residues. Germline lookup yields CDR1 SGHRS and CDR2 YFSETQ. The germline V and J ends were trimmed by 2 bases and 3 bases, with 11 bases remaining between them. For the CDR3, the DNA is TGCGCCAGCAGCTTCAAACCAACTAAAGAGACCCAGTACTTC. It encodes CASSFKPTKETQYF.